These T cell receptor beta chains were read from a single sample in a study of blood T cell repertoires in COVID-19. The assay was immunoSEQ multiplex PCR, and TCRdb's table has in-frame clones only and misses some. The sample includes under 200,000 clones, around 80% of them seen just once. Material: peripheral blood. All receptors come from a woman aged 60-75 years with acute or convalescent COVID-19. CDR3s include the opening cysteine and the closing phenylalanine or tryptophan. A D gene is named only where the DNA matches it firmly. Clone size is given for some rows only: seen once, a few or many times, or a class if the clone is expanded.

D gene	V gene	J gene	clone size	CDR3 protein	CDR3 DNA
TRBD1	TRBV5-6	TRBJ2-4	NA	CASSFLGDRGENIQYF	TGTGCCAGCAGCTTTTTGGGGGACAGGGGAGAAAACATTCAGTACTTC
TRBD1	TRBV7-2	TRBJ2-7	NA	CASSPRWTGAGYEQYF	TGTGCCAGCAGCCCAAGATGGACAGGGGCCGGGTACGAGCAGTACTTC
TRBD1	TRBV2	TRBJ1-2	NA	CASSPDRAHYGYTF	TGTGCCAGCAGTCCCGACAGGGCCCACTATGGCTACACCTTC
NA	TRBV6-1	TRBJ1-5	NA	CASSEAGANQPQHF	TGTGCCAGCAGTGAAGCGGGGGCGAATCAGCCCCAGCATTTT
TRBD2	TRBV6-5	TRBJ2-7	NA	CATRSGGASYEQYF	TGTGCCACTCGGTCGGGGGGGGCGTCGTACGAGCAGTACTTC
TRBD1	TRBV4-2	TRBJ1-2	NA	CASSQETGGDGYTF	TGTGCCAGCAGCCAAGAAACAGGGGGCGATGGCTACACCTTC
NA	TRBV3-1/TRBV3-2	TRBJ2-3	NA	CASSYKDTQYF	TGTGCCAGCAGCTATAAAGATACGCAGTATTTT
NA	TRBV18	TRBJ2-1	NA	CASSPDSLYNEQFF	TGTGCCAGCTCACCCGACAGCCTTTACAATGAGCAGTTCTTC
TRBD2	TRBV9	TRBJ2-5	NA	CASSVDWRGGPVQETQYF	TGTGCCAGCAGCGTAGATTGGCGGGGGGGCCCTGTTCAAGAGACCCAGTACTTC
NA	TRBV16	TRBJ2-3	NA	CASSQSPTGSSDTQYF	TGTGCCAGCAGCCAATCGCCAACAGGGAGTTCAGATACGCAGTATTTT
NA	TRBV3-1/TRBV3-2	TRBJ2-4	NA	CASSLTGTAKNIQYF	TGTGCCAGCAGCCTCACAGGGACCGCCAAAAACATTCAGTACTTC
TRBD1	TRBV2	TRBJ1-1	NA	CASTFPGQGSAFF	TGTGCCAGCACGTTCCCGGGACAGGGCTCGGCTTTCTTT
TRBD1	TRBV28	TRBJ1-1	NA	CASSPRDRGRATEAFF	TGTGCCAGCAGCCCCCGGGACAGGGGTAGGGCCACTGAAGCTTTCTTT
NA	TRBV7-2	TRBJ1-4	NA	CASSRVGGTNEKLFF	TGTGCCAGCAGCCGCGTAGGGGGAACTAATGAAAAACTGTTTTTT
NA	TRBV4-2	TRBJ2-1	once	CASSPQGGGGRVVEQFF	TGTGCCAGCAGCCCCCAAGGGGGCGGGGGGCGTGTAGTTGAGCAGTTCTTC
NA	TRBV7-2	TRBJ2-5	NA	CASSLSYAGSAQETQYF	TGTGCCAGCAGCTTATCCTACGCGGGGAGCGCACAAGAGACCCAGTACTTC